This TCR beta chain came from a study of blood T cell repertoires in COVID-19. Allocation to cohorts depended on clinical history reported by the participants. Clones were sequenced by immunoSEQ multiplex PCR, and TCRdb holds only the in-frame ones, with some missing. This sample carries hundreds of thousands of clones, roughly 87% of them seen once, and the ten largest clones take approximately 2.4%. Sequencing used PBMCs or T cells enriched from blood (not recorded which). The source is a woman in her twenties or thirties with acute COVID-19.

For the CDR3, the DNA is TGTGCCAGCTCACCTCCTAGCGGGCCACCGGGTACCGGGGAGCTGTTTTTT. It encodes CASSPPSGPPGTGELFF. The chain uses TRBV18 and TRBJ2-2, with 8 bases identical to TRBD2. This CDR3 has 17 residues. J gave up 5 bases and V 3 bases, and 11 bases lay outside the gene matches. Germline values: CDR1 KGHSH, CDR2 LQKENI. The whole variable domain, filled in from reference TRBV18 and TRBJ2-2, reads NAGVMQNPRHLVRRRGQEARLRCSPMKGHSHVYWYRQLPEEGLKFMVYLQKENIIDESGMPKERFSAEFPKEGPSILRIQQVVRGDSAAYFCASSPPSGPPGTGELFFGEGSRLTVL.